Listed here are 13 T cell receptor beta chains from one sample, sequenced in a study of blood T cells in healthy people across ages. Using a J-beta primer mix together with a sample-barcoded 5' primer, a second PCR was run for about 6 to 12 cycles. One entry per CDR3 protein results from TCRdb running MiXCR on the 5' RACE reads. Of around 820,000 distinct CDR3 sequences listed, 25% are singletons. These same data were also listed under a study on T cells of mothers and their children.

Input material: blood. These receptors all come from a boy aged 5 to 17 in good health.

This clonotype was seen a few times. The genes are TRBV7-6 and TRBJ1-2; D might be TRBD1 (5 bases). Per germline, CDR1 SGHVS and CDR2 FNYEAQ. CDR3 length: 14 amino acids. V was trimmed by 1 base and J by 6 bases, leaving 12 bases between them. Here the CDR3 reads CASSLDPKGNGYTF. Here the CDR3 DNA reads TGTGCCAGCAGCTTAGACCCCAAGGGGAATGGCTACACCTTC.

With respect to this clonotype: Without the conserved terminal phenylalanine or tryptophan, this CDR3 likely stems from a read error. Here the CDR3 reads CASSRIQGNHGYTS. CDR3 sequence (DNA): TGTGCCAGCAGCCGAATACAGGGGAACCATGGCTACACCTCC. This sequence joins TRBV11-1 and TRBJ1-2, with 7 bases matching TRBD1. V dropped 5 bases and J dropped 6; count of bases not matched to a gene: 9. The CDR3 is 14 amino acids. Germline V lookup: CDR1 SGHAT, CDR2 FQDESV (reference sequence).

This clonotype has only a few counts. This chain connects TRBV27 to TRBJ2-7; D is ambiguous. This CDR3 has 16 residues. CDR1 is MNHEY, CDR2 SMNVEV, per germline (reference sequence). The V and J ends lost 0 bases and 2 bases respectively, with 14 bases between them. This chain's CDR3 is CASSLSSPPATYEQYF. CDR3 nucleotides: TGTGCCAGCAGTTTATCGAGTCCACCGGCAACCTACGAGCAGTACTTC.

This chain links TRBV20-1 with TRBJ2-4, with D perhaps being TRBD1 or TRBD2 (5 bases each). Germline V gives CDR1 DFQATT, CDR2 SNEGSKA (reference sequence). The ends were cut back, 6 bases at V and 2 bases at J, with 17 bases in the middle. The CDR3 is made up of 15 amino acids. The CDR3 reads CSALFPGGSKNIQYF. CDR3 sequence (DNA): TGCAGTGCCCTATTCCCTGGGGGATCCAAAAACATTCAGTACTTC.

This clonotype was seen a few times. This chain connects TRBV6-6 to TRBJ2-4; tentative D call: TRBD1 (6 bases). Germline V gene lookup returns CDR1 MNHNY and CDR2 SVGAGI (reference sequence). Between the trimmed V and J ends, which lost 3 bases and 4 bases, there was a span of 10 bases. The CDR3 totals 14 residues. CDR3 loop: CASSYLDRKNIQYF. CDR3 coding DNA: TGTGCCAGCAGTTATCTCGACAGGAAAAACATTCAGTACTTC.

The chain combines TRBV7-2 with TRBJ2-7; 7 bases are a match to TRBD1. The CDR3 has 15 residues. Germline CDR1 and CDR2: SGHTA and FQGNSA. Trimming removed 7 bases from V and 6 bases from J; junction bases left unmatched: 15. DNA for the CDR3: TGTGCCAGCAACAAACTCGCGGACGCAGGGGGCGAGCAGTACTTC. Translated: CASNKLADAGGEQYF. Full variable domain (rest looked up from reference TRBV7-2 and TRBJ2-7): GAGVSQSPSNKVTEKGKDVELRCDPISGHTALYWYRQSLGQGLEFLIYFQGNSAPDKSGLPSDRFSAERTGGSVSTLTIQRTQQEDSAVYLCASNKLADAGGEQYFGPGTRLTVT.

CDR3 in DNA: TGTGCCAGCAGCCCCAGACGGGACTACCCACCGGGCGAGCAGTACTTC. Encoded protein: CASSPRRDYPPGEQYF. The chain uses TRBV3-1 and TRBJ2-7; 7 nucleotides align to TRBD2. The junction had 15 bases not matched to a gene; V was cut back by 4 bases and J by 6 bases. This CDR3 has 16 residues. Germline CDR1 is LGHDT and CDR2 is YNNKEL (reference sequence).

The chain employs TRBV5-1 and TRBJ2-7; D may match TRBD1 or TRBD2 (5 bases each). With 0 bases removed from V and 4 bases from J, the gap between germline ends came to 14 bases. The CDR3 sequence is 15 residues long. Germline V gene data show CDR1 as SGHRS and CDR2 as YFSETQ. CDR3 coding DNA: TGCGCCAGCAGCTTGGGGGACCCTAGGGCTTACGAGCAGTACTTC. Residues: CASSLGDPRAYEQYF.

This clonotype was found many times. The chain has TRBV28 and TRBJ2-3; TRBD2 aligns across 12 bases. J gave up 4 bases and V 3 bases, and 5 bases lay outside the gene matches. The CDR3 loop spans 16 amino acids. Germline assignment: CDR1 MDHEN and CDR2 SYDVKM. The CDR3 region is CASSFSRTSGADTQYF. The CDR3 bases are TGTGCCAGCAGTTTTTCTCGGACTAGCGGGGCAGATACGCAGTATTTT.

This clonotype was observed once. The rearrangement joins TRBV15 to TRBJ2-7, with 11 nucleotides matching TRBD1. The CDR3 runs to 15 residues. Germline assignment: CDR1 LNHNV and CDR2 YYDKDF (reference sequence). V lost 5 bases, J lost 3 bases, and 6 bases stayed unmatched. DNA of the CDR3: TGTGCCACCAGCGGGGACAGGGGGACTAACTACGAGCAGTACTTC. Residues: CATSGDRGTNYEQYF.

In nucleotides, the CDR3 is TGCGCCAGCAGCCAAGAGCGGGTCTCTAATCAGCCCCAGCATTTT. Protein sequence: CASSQERVSNQPQHF. The rearrangement joins TRBV4-3 to TRBJ1-5; D is unclear. This CDR3 is built from 15 residues. The V gene lost 0 bases and the J gene lost 4 bases, with 10 bases spanning the gap. CDR1 and CDR2 (germline): LGHNA, YSLEER.

The gene calls are TRBV20-1 and TRBJ1-6; no definite D call. CDR1 and CDR2 from the germline V gene are DFQATT and SNEGSKA (reference sequence). V was trimmed by 3 bases and J by 4 bases, leaving 13 bases between them. The CDR3 consists of 15 residues. This CDR3 is CSARFGTAYNSPLHF. DNA of the CDR3: TGCAGTGCTAGGTTCGGAACGGCTTATAATTCACCCCTCCACTTT.

The sample holds a few counts of this clonotype. The chain combines TRBV20-1 with TRBJ1-4; D might be TRBD1 (5 bases). This CDR3 has 13 residues. Trimming left V 6 bases short and J 3 bases short, with 11 bases between. In germline, CDR1 is DFQATT, CDR2 SNEGSKA (reference sequence). The CDR3 sequence: CSAATVSNEKLFF. In DNA form, the CDR3 reads TGCAGTGCCGCGACAGTTTCTAATGAAAAACTGTTTTTT.